A single sample gave rise to the 21 T cell receptor beta chains below, sequenced in a study of Ad26.COV2.S vaccination and SARS-CoV-2 variants. Repertoires were generated with immunoSEQ multiplex PCR, while TCRdb's copy carries only in-frame clones and drops some. The sample lists about 350,000 clones, about 91% seen once, with roughly 3.9% in the top ten. Sample: peripheral blood, taken after recovery from COVID-19. Receptors originate from a human donor who had recovered from COVID-19.

This clone was detected only once. This chain connects TRBV7-9 to TRBJ2-2, with D tentatively TRBD2 (6 bases). Germline lookup yields CDR1 SEHNR and CDR2 FQNEAQ (reference sequence). V was trimmed by 1 base and J by 1 base, leaving 19 bases between them. This CDR3 region has 19 residues. CDR3 nucleotide sequence: TGTGCCAGCAGCTTAGTCCCGGTTACGGGGCGGGGGAACACCGGGGAGCTGTTTTTT. Residues: CASSLVPVTGRGNTGELFF.

The chain has TRBV2 and TRBJ1-5; D not resolved. Per the germline V gene, CDR1 is SNHLY and CDR2 is FYNNEI. CDR3 length equals 13 residues. V lost 6 bases to trimming and J lost 0 bases, with 6 bases between them. The CDR3 reads CASRGDSNQPQHF. CDR3 DNA sequence: TGTGCCAGCAGGGGCGATAGCAATCAGCCCCAGCATTTT.

The V call is TRBV18, the J call TRBJ1-4, with 8 bases matching TRBD1. V gave up 3 bases and J gave up 0 bases; unmatched junction bases: 12. Germline values: CDR1 KGHSH, CDR2 LQKENI. The CDR3 is made up of 19 amino acids. CDR3 region: CASSPFRPGQGATNEKLFF. In DNA form, the CDR3 reads TGTGCCAGCTCACCCTTCAGACCCGGACAGGGCGCAACTAATGAAAAACTGTTTTTT.

The chain links TRBV6-5 to TRBJ1-5; no firm D call. Looked up from germline, CDR1 is MNHEY and CDR2 is SVGAGI. Between the trimmed V and J ends, which lost 6 bases and 0 bases, there was a span of 9 bases. This CDR3 has 14 residues. CDR3 sequence reads: CASRKINSNQPQHF. CDR3 DNA sequence: TGTGCCAGCAGAAAAATTAATAGCAATCAGCCCCAGCATTTT.

This sequence joins TRBV19 and TRBJ2-3; D is possibly TRBD2 (6 bases). Germline values: CDR1 LNHDA, CDR2 SQIVND (reference sequence). The CDR3 runs to 16 residues. The germline V and J ends were trimmed by 7 bases and 2 bases, with 19 bases remaining between them. This CDR3 is CASNRDSGSSTDTQYF. The CDR3 coding sequence is TGTGCCAGTAATCGGGACTCAGGATCATCCACAGATACGCAGTATTTT.

The chain couples TRBV4-3 to TRBJ2-1; 10 positions agree with TRBD1. Germline CDR1 LGHNA, CDR2 YSLEER. CDR3 size: 19 residues. The trim removed 2 bases at V and 9 bases at J, leaving 19 bases unmatched. This CDR3 reads CASSQYEYEGQGSGSEQFF. As DNA, the CDR3 is TGCGCCAGCAGCCAATATGAGTACGAGGGACAGGGGAGCGGGAGTGAGCAGTTCTTC.

The chain combines TRBV19 with TRBJ2-3; TRBD2 matches at 7 bases. The trim removed 5 bases at V and 3 bases at J, leaving 8 bases unmatched. Germline-derived CDR1 and CDR2 are LNHDA and SQIVND (reference sequence). The CDR3 covers 15 residues. The CDR3 DNA reads TGTGCCAGTAGTGTTGCTAGCGGCTTAACAGATACGCAGTATTTT. Protein sequence: CASSVASGLTDTQYF.

V and J are TRBV19 and TRBJ2-7; D is possibly TRBD2 (5 bases). CDR1 is LNHDA, CDR2 SQIVND, per germline (reference sequence). The CDR3 contains 13 residues. V was cut by 11 bases and J by 4 bases, with 18 bases left in between. CDR3 bases: TGTGCCCCCACACCGCACCCGGGATACGAGCAGTACTTC. This gives the protein CAPTPHPGYEQYF.

The chain is built from TRBV3-1 (or the pseudogene TRBV3-2) and TRBJ2-3, with 11 bases identical to TRBD2. The CDR3 contains 16 residues. Germline V gene data show CDR1 as LGHDT and CDR2 as YNNKEL (reference sequence). V lost 4 bases and J lost 1; bases outside the gene matches: 4. CDR3 nucleotides: TGTGCCAGCAGCCCTTTAGCGGGGGGGGGCACAGATACGCAGTATTTT. Amino acid sequence: CASSPLAGGGTDTQYF.

This clone is a singleton in its sample. V gene TRBV7-9 combines with J gene TRBJ2-7; D not resolved. Germline V lookup: CDR1 SEHNR, CDR2 FQNEAQ (reference sequence). The CDR3 is 12 residues long. Trimming removed 5 bases at V and 3 bases at J, with 8 bases between. This CDR3 is CASSLEHYEQYF. For the CDR3, the DNA is TGTGCCAGCAGCCTCGAGCACTACGAGCAGTACTTC.

The chain employs TRBV2 and TRBJ1-6; D is perhaps TRBD1 (6 bases). This CDR3 region has 12 residues. With 6 bases removed from V and 10 bases from J, the gap between germline ends came to 10 bases. Germline V gene data show CDR1 as SNHLY and CDR2 as FYNNEI. The CDR3 sequence: CASSSDRSPLHF. In DNA form, the CDR3 reads TGTGCCAGCAGCTCAGACAGGTCACCCCTCCACTTT.

CDR3 in amino acids: CASMVGQPYNQPQHF. CDR3 bases: TGTGCCAGCATGGTGGGGCAGCCCTACAATCAGCCCCAGCATTTT. This sequence joins TRBV6-5 and TRBJ1-5; TRBD1 might be the D (5 bases). Per germline, CDR1 MNHEY and CDR2 SVGAGI. CDR3 length equals 15 residues. V was shortened by 7 bases and J by 3 bases, with 16 bases between the two germline ends.

This clone was recorded a few times. The chain combines TRBV18 with TRBJ2-7; 9 nucleotides line up with TRBD1. The CDR3 sequence is 12 residues long. Unmatched junction bases numbered 4, after V lost 6 bases and J lost 7 bases. Germline values: CDR1 KGHSH, CDR2 LQKENI. The CDR3 DNA is TGTGCCAGCTCGGGGGGACAGGGTGAGCAGTACTTC. It translates to CASSGGQGEQYF.

The chain recombines TRBV27 with TRBJ1-2; D might be TRBD1 (6 bases). This CDR3 region has 18 residues. Trimming left V 6 bases short and J 0 bases short, with 23 bases between. The germline gives CDR1 MNHEY, CDR2 SMNVEV (reference sequence). This CDR3 reads CASSLQIGTSGSNYGYTF. DNA of the CDR3: TGTGCCAGCAGCTTACAAATTGGGACATCTGGGTCTAACTATGGCTACACCTTC.

The chain has TRBV19 and TRBJ1-2; D is possibly TRBD1 (6 bases). This CDR3 is 16 amino acids long. V shed 4 bases and J shed 0 bases, with 15 bases lying between them. CDR1 and CDR2 from the germline V gene are LNHDA and SQIVND (reference sequence). In DNA, the CDR3 is TGTGCCAGTAGTAAATTAATGCAGGGGACTAACTATGGCTACACCTTC. This codes for CASSKLMQGTNYGYTF. The whole variable domain, remainder taken from reference TRBV19 and TRBJ1-2, is DGGITQSPKYLFRKEGQNVTLSCEQNLNHDAMYWYRQDPGQGLRLIYYSQIVNDFQKGDIAEGYSVSREKKESFPLTVTSAQKNPTAFYLCASSKLMQGTNYGYTFGSGTRLTVV.

The J gene is TRBJ2-7, the V gene TRBV6-6, with 9 nucleotides matching TRBD1. Trimming took 6 bases from V and 4 from J; bases not matched to a gene: 4. There are 13 residues in the CDR3. Germline CDR1 MNHNY, CDR2 SVGAGI (reference sequence). The DNA of the CDR3 is TGTGCCAGCAGGCCGGGACAGGGTTACGAGCAGTACTTC. Amino acids: CASRPGQGYEQYF.

This clone appeared once. This chain links TRBV12-3 or TRBV12-4 with TRBJ1-5; 8 bases map to TRBD1. This CDR3 has 13 residues. The junction had 5 bases not matched to a gene; V was cut back by 6 bases and J by 7 bases. The CDR3 DNA sequence: TGTGCCAGCAGGCAGGGGGCGGGGCAGCCCCAGCATTTT. Its translation: CASRQGAGQPQHF.

The chain employs TRBV2 and TRBJ1-5; D is uncertain. The CDR3 runs 15 residues. V was shortened by 7 bases and J by 2 bases, with 15 bases between the two germline ends. Germline V gene lookup returns CDR1 SNHLY and CDR2 FYNNEI. CDR3 nucleotides: TGTGCCAGCACCCCTACGGGGAAGGGCAATCAGCCCCAGCATTTT. Its translation is CASTPTGKGNQPQHF.

This chain joins TRBV6-2 or TRBV6-3 and TRBJ2-1; D tentatively fits TRBD1 or TRBD2 (5 bases each). The CDR3 is 17 amino acids. The V end was cut by 2 bases, the J end by 1 base, with 15 bases between. Germline CDR1 MNHEY, CDR2 SVGEGT. CDR3 protein: CASSYRGRFGSYNEQFF. As DNA, the CDR3 is TGTGCCAGCAGTTACCGGGGACGATTCGGGTCCTACAATGAGCAGTTCTTC.

CDR3 residues: CATSSGRVGALFVTEAFF. The CDR3 bases are TGTGCCACCAGCAGTGGCCGTGTGGGGGCCCTATTTGTCACTGAAGCTTTCTTT. The rearrangement joins TRBV15 to TRBJ1-1, with D possibly TRBD1 on 6 matching bases. Germline values: CDR1 LNHNV, CDR2 YYDKDF (reference sequence). With 3 bases removed from V and 4 bases from J, the gap between germline ends came to 24 bases. There are 18 residues in the CDR3.

The chain carries TRBV4-3 and TRBJ2-5; 7 bases are a match to TRBD2. J lost 2 bases, V lost 6 bases, and 12 bases had no gene match. This CDR3 spans 16 amino acids. Germline V lookup: CDR1 LGHNA, CDR2 YSLEER. CDR3 protein: CASRLEGEGPQETQYF. The CDR3 coding sequence is TGCGCCAGCAGACTAGAAGGGGAGGGCCCTCAAGAGACCCAGTACTTC.